A selection of T cell receptor beta chains follows, all from one sample in a study of blood T cell repertoires in COVID-19. TCRdb's table, derived via immunoSEQ multiplex PCR, lists solely in-frame clones and lacks some. The table lists about 250,000 clones, around 90% of them singletons. What was sequenced was peripheral blood. The origin of the receptors is a man older than 75 with acute or convalescent COVID-19. The CDR3 runs from the conserved cysteine through the conserved F or W. D genes are given only for firm matches. For some rows the clone size is stated as once, few or many, or as a class when expanded; others skip it.

>TRBJ2-1|NA|TRBV3-1/TRBV3-2|NA
TGTGCCAGCAGCCAAGTCGGCGGCGCGAACAATGAGCAGTTCTTC
CASSQVGGANNEQFF
>TRBJ1-1|NA|TRBV7-2|NA
TGTGCCAGCAGCCGGGGGGTGAACACTGAAGCTTTCTTT
CASSRGVNTEAFF
>TRBJ2-7|NA|TRBV6-1|NA
TGTGCCAGCAGTGATCGAGACAGTAGAGACTACGAGCAGTACTTC
CASSDRDSRDYEQYF
>TRBJ2-1|NA|TRBV19|NA
TGTGCCAGTAGTATCGGAGGGGGCGGTTACTATGAGCAGTTCTTC
CASSIGGGGYYEQFF
>TRBJ2-1|NA|TRBV19|NA
TGTGCCAGTAGTATTGGACAGCGATACAATGAGCAGTTCTTC
CASSIGQRYNEQFF
>TRBJ2-1|NA|TRBV10-3|NA
TGTGCCATCAGTGAAACTAGCCCGTACAATGAGCAGTTCTTC
CAISETSPYNEQFF
>TRBJ1-4|NA|TRBV4-2|TRBD1
TGTGCCAGCAGCCCGGCCGGGACAGGGAATGAAAAACTGTTTTTT
CASSPAGTGNEKLFF
>TRBJ2-1|NA|TRBV3-1/TRBV3-2|TRBD2
TGTGCCAGCAGCCCCCTAGCGGGGGGAAATGAGCAGTTCTTC
CASSPLAGGNEQFF
>TRBJ2-5|once|TRBV19|NA
TGTGCCAGTTCCCAGGGGCCCCAAGAGACCCAGTACTTC
CASSQGPQETQYF
>TRBJ2-3|NA|TRBV7-6|NA
TGTGCCAGCAGGCTCCCAGGGGGGTCTAGCACAGATACGCAGTATTTT
CASRLPGGSSTDTQYF
>TRBJ2-5|NA|TRBV6-5|NA
TGTGCCAGCAGTTATAACGACGGACTTCAAGAGACCCAGTACTTC
CASSYNDGLQETQYF
>TRBJ2-6|NA|TRBV28|NA
TGTGCCAGCACCTCTACCCTGTCTGGGGCCAACGTCCTGACTTTC
CASTSTLSGANVLTF
>TRBJ2-7|NA|TRBV5-5|TRBD2
TGTGCCAGCAGCCAGTCGGGGGGGGCGGGCACCTACGAGCAGTACTTC
CASSQSGGAGTYEQYF
>TRBJ1-5|once|TRBV19|NA
TGTGCCAGTATCCCAGGGGCCGGCAATCAGCCCCAGCATTTT
CASIPGAGNQPQHF
>TRBJ1-2|NA|TRBV11-2|TRBD1
TGTGCCAGCAGCCACGGACAGGGGACTAACTATGGCTACACCTTC
CASSHGQGTNYGYTF
>TRBJ1-1|once|TRBV7-2|NA
TGTGCCAGCAGCTTAGCGCTTAGGAGAACTGAAGCTTTCTTT
CASSLALRRTEAFF
>TRBJ2-1|NA|TRBV6-5|TRBD1
TGTGCCAGCAGTTCGGGACAGGCCTCCTACAATGAGCAGTTCTTC
CASSSGQASYNEQFF
>TRBJ2-7|NA|TRBV3-1/TRBV3-2|NA
TGTGCCAGCAGCCAAGGAACCCGGCGTGCGGGCGAGCAGTACTTC
CASSQGTRRAGEQYF
>TRBJ1-2|NA|TRBV7-2|NA
TGTGCCAGCAGCCTAGGGGGGGGCACCGGCTACACCTTC
CASSLGGGTGYTF
>TRBJ1-1|NA|TRBV5-1|NA
TGCGCCAGCAGCTTGACAGTGAACACTGAAGCTTTCTTT
CASSLTVNTEAFF
>TRBJ1-2|NA|TRBV7-2|TRBD1
TGTGCCAGCAGCTTCGAGGACAGGGGATATGGCTACACCTTC
CASSFEDRGYGYTF
>TRBJ1-1|NA|TRBV15|NA
TGTGCCACCAGCTTAATGGAGGGTACTGAAGCTTTCTTT
CATSLMEGTEAFF
>TRBJ2-1|once|TRBV12-3/TRBV12-4|NA
TGTGCCAGCAGTCTCTGGGAGTCCAATGAGCAGTTCTTC
CASSLWESNEQFF
>TRBJ1-1|NA|TRBV7-2|NA
TGTGCCAGCAGCTTTGTGAGGGGGTGGGGCACTGAAGCTTTCTTT
CASSFVRGWGTEAFF
>TRBJ1-1|NA|TRBV7-3|TRBD1
TGTGCCAGCAGCTTACAGGGGGCTACTGAAGCTTTCTTT
CASSLQGATEAFF
>TRBJ1-6|NA|TRBV19|NA
TGTGCCAGTAGTATCGATCTATCGGGGGCCCTCCACTTT
CASSIDLSGALHF
>TRBJ2-7|NA|TRBV11-2|NA
TGTGCCAGCAGCGACTTAGGAGGTACTTCCTACGAGCAGTACTTC
CASSDLGGTSYEQYF
>TRBJ1-1|NA|TRBV11-3|NA
TGTGCCAGCAGTTATCAGGAGAACACTGAAGCTTTCTTT
CASSYQENTEAFF
>TRBJ2-7|few|TRBV24-1|TRBD1
TGTGCCACCACCCCAGGACAGGACTACGAGCAGTACTTC
CATTPGQDYEQYF
>TRBJ1-3|once|TRBV28|NA
TGTGCCAGCAGTTTAAACAGGGTCGGGAACACCATATATTTT
CASSLNRVGNTIYF
>TRBJ1-6|NA|TRBV6-6|NA
TGTGCCAGCAGTTACGTGGGGGGAGATTCACCCCTCCACTTT
CASSYVGGDSPLHF
>TRBJ2-1|NA|TRBV5-1|TRBD2
TGCGCCAGCAGTCGCAGACTAGCGGAATCCTACAATGAGCAGTTCTTC
CASSRRLAESYNEQFF
>TRBJ1-5|NA|TRBV20-1|TRBD1
TGCAGTGCTAGTCCCGGGACAGGGAGGTGGCAGCCCCAGCATTTT
CSASPGTGRWQPQHF
>TRBJ1-1|NA|TRBV5-5|NA
TGTGCCAGCAGCTCCACCACATACAGGGAAAAAGCTTTCTTT
CASSSTTYREKAFF
>TRBJ1-2|NA|TRBV18|NA
TGTGCCAGCTCACCATCAGGGGTTAACTATGGCTACACCTTC
CASSPSGVNYGYTF
>TRBJ1-6|NA|TRBV6-5|NA
TGTGCCAGCAGTTCCATCCCGCCACCAGGCGTCCCCCTCCACTTT
CASSSIPPPGVPLHF
>TRBJ2-2|NA|TRBV29-1|TRBD2
TGCAGCGTGCGGATTAGCGGGGGCTTCACCGGGGAGCTGTTTTTT
CSVRISGGFTGELFF
>TRBJ1-2|NA|TRBV5-1|TRBD1
TGCGCCAGCAGCTTGGGAGGGGGCTACTATGGCTACACCTTC
CASSLGGGYYGYTF
>TRBJ1-1|NA|TRBV18|TRBD1
TGTGCCAGCTCAGACAGGGGTTGGACTGAAGCTTTCTTT
CASSDRGWTEAFF
>TRBJ2-5|NA|TRBV27|TRBD2
TGTGCCAGCAGGACTAGCGGGGGGTGGGAGACCCAGTACTTC
CASRTSGGWETQYF
>TRBJ1-2|once|TRBV7-2|TRBD1
TGTGCCAGCAGCACCGGGACAGTTACTTACTATGGCTACACCTTC
CASSTGTVTYYGYTF
>TRBJ2-3|NA|TRBV5-1|TRBD1
TGCGCCAGCAGCCAGGGGGCTAGTCCTAGCACAGATACGCAGTATTTT
CASSQGASPSTDTQYF
>TRBJ2-1|NA|TRBV27|NA
TGTGCCACCGGTGGGGGGACGAACAATGAGCAGTTCTTC
CATGGGTNNEQFF
>TRBJ2-1|NA|TRBV6-5|TRBD2
TGTGCCAGCAGTCGACTAGCGGGAGGTTCAAATGAGCAGTTCTTC
CASSRLAGGSNEQFF
>TRBJ2-3|NA|TRBV19|TRBD2
TGTGCCAGTAGTACTAGCGGGAGCACAGATACGCAGTATTTT
CASSTSGSTDTQYF
>TRBJ2-7|NA|TRBV19|NA
TGTGCCAGTAGTACGGACAGTACCTACGAGCAGTACTTC
CASSTDSTYEQYF
>TRBJ2-1|NA|TRBV2|TRBD2
TGTGCCAGCAGGGAGGCCAGCGGGAGGGCCAATGAGCAGTTCTTC
CASREASGRANEQFF
>TRBJ1-6|NA|TRBV6-2/TRBV6-3|TRBD1
TGTGCCAGCAGCCGGACAGGGGACGGCCTCCACTTT
CASSRTGDGLHF